There are many counts of the clone carrying this TCR beta chain. TCRdb reprocessed the RT-PCR reads with MiXCR, giving one entry per CDR3 protein. The table lists more than 550,000 distinct CDR3 sequences, 14% of them singletons. There are 16 residues in the CDR3. V gave up 0 bases and J gave up 9 bases, with 18 bases separating them. Per germline, CDR1 LGHNA and CDR2 YNFKEQ. The sample was memory CD4+ T cells from blood. The chain employs TRBV4-2 and TRBJ2-1; D remains ambiguous. The TCR sequence derives from a female donor in good health, serving as a healthy control. The CDR3 sequence is CASSQDFNLGFGEQFF. CDR3 nucleotide sequence: TGTGCCAGCAGCCAAGATTTTAACCTAGGGTTCGGTGAGCAGTTCTTC.